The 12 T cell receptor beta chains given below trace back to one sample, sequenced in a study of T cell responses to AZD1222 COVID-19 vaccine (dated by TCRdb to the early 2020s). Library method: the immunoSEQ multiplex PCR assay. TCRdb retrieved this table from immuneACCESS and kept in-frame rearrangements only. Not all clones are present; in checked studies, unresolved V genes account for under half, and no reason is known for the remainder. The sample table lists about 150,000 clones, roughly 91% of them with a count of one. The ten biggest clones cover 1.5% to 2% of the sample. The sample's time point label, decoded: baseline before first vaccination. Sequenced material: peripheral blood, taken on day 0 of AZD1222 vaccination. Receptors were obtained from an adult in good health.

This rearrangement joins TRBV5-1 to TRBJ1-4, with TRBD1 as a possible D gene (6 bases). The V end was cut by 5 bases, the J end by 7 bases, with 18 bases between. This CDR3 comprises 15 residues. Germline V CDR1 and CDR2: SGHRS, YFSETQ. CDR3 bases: TGCGCCAGCAGGGCCTTGGCGGGGGGCACTGAAAAACTGTTTTTT. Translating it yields CASRALAGGTEKLFF.

The DNA of the CDR3 is TGCGCCAGCAGCCAAGCCCTAGTCGTTAACTATGGCTACACCTTC. Its translation is CASSQALVVNYGYTF. The chain is built from TRBV4-1 and TRBJ1-2, with no clear D. This CDR3 contains 15 residues. Germline assignment: CDR1 MGHRA and CDR2 YSYEKL. Trimming left V 1 base short and J 1 base short, with 10 bases between.

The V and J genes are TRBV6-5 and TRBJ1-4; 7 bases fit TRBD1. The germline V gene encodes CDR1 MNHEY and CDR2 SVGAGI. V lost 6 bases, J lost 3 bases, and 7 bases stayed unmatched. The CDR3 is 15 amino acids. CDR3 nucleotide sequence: TGTGCCAGCAGGGATGGCCAGGGGGCTAATGAAAAACTGTTTTTT. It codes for CASRDGQGANEKLFF.

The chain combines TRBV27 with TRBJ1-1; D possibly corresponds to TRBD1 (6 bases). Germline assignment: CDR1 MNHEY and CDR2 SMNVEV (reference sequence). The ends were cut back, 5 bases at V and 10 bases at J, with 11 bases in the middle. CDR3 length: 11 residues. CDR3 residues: CASSTQGTAFF. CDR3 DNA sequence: TGTGCCAGCAGTACACAGGGTACAGCTTTCTTT.

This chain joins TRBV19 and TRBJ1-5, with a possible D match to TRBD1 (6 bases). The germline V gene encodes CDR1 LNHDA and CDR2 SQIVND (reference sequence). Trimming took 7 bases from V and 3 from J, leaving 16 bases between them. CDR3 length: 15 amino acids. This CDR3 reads CASTQMTGYNQPQHF. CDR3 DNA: TGTGCCAGTACCCAAATGACAGGCTACAATCAGCCCCAGCATTTT.

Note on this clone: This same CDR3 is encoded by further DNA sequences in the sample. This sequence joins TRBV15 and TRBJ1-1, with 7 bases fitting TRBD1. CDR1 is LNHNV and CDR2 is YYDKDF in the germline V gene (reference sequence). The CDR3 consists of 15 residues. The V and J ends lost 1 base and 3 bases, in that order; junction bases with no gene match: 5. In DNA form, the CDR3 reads TGTGCCACCAGCAGAGGTAGGCAGGGGGACACTGAAGCTTTCTTT. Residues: CATSRGRQGDTEAFF.

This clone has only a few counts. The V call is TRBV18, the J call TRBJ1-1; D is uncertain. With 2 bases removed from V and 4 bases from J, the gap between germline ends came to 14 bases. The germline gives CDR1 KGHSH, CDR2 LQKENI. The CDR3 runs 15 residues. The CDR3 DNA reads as TGTGCCAGCTCACCAGCGGGTGGGTCGGGCACTGAAGCTTTCTTT. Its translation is CASSPAGGSGTEAFF.

This chain's CDR3 is CASSPRQGENNEQFF. CDR3 sequence (DNA): TGTGCCAGCAGTCCACGGCAGGGAGAAAACAATGAGCAGTTCTTC. V is TRBV27 and J is TRBJ2-1; D assignment may be TRBD1 or TRBD2 (5 bases each). This CDR3 contains 15 residues. The V end was cut by 5 bases, the J end by 5 bases, with 16 bases between. Germline V lookup: CDR1 MNHEY, CDR2 SMNVEV (reference sequence).

The CDR3 region is CASSLDWAGAEAFF. Written as DNA, the CDR3 is TGTGCCAGCAGCTTGGATTGGGCGGGGGCTGAAGCTTTCTTT. The chain carries TRBV5-5 and TRBJ1-1, with a weak D call TRBD1 (5 bases). This CDR3 region has 14 residues. The germline V gene has CDR1 SGHKS and CDR2 YYEKEE (reference sequence). The ends were cut back, 0 bases at V and 6 bases at J, with 12 bases in the middle.

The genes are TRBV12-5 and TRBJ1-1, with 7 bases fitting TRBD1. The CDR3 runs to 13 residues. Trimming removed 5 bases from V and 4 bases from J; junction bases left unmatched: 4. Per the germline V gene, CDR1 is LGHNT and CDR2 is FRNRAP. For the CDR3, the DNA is TGTGCTAGTGGTGTGACAGGGTTCACTGAAGCTTTCTTT. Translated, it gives CASGVTGFTEAFF. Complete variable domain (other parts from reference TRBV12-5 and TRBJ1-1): DARVTQTPRHKVTEMGQEVTMRCQPILGHNTVFWYRQTMMQGLELLAYFRNRAPLDDSGMPKDRFSAEMPDATLATLKIQPSEPRDSAVYFCASGVTGFTEAFFGQGTRLTVV.

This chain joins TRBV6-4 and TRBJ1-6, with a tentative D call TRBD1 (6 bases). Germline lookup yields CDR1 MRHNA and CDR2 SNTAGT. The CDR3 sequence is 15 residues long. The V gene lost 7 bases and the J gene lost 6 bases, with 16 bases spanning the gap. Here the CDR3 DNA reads TGTGCCAGCAAAAGTAACAGGGCGACTAATTCACCCCTCCACTTT. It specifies CASKSNRATNSPLHF.

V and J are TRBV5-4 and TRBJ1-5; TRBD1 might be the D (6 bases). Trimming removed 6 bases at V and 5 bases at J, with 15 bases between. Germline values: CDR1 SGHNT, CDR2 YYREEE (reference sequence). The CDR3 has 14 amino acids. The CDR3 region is CASMILGADQPQHF. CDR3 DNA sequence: TGTGCCAGCATGATACTGGGGGCTGATCAGCCCCAGCATTTT. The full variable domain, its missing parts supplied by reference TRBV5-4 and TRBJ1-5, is ETGVTQSPTHLIKTRGQQVTLRCSSQSGHNTVSWYQQALGQGPQFIFQYYREEENGRGNFPPRFSGLQFPNYSSELNVNALELDDSALYLCASMILGADQPQHFGDGTRLSIL.